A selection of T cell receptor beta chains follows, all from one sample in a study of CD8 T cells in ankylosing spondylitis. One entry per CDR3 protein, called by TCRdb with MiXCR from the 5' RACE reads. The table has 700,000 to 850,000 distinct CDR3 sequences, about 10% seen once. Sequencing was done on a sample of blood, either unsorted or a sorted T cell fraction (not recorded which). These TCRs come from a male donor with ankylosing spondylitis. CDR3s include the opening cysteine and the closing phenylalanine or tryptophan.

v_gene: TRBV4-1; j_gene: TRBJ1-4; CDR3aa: CASSPRIGGKGLATNEKLFF
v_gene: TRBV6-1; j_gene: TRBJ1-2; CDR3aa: CASSPGKYGYTF
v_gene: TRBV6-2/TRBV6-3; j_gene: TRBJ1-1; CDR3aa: CASSLGEATEAFF
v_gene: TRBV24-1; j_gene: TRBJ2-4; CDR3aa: CATSNRANIQYF
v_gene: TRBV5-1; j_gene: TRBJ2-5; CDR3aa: CASSLEASGALATETQYF
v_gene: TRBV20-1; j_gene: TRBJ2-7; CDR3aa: CSARVGRPAYEQYF
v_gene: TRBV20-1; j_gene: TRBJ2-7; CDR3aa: CSAHAAGQGGLEQYF
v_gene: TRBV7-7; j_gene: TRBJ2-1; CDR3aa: CASSSAGTSGYNEQFF
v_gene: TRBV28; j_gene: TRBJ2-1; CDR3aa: CASSPIFGNKFF
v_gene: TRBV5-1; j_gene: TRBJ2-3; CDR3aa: CASSYTTSGITDTQYF
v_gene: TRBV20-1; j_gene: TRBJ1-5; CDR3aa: CSARERRTQPQHF
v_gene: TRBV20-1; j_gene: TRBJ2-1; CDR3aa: CSARGDRTYNEQFF
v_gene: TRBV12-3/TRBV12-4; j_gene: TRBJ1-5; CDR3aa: CASSVQMRNQPQHF
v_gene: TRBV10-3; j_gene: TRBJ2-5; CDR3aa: CAISGGRQETQYF
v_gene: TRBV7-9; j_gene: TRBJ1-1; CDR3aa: CASSKWDRDTEAFF
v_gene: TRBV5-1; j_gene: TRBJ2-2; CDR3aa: CASSSGQGAGELFF
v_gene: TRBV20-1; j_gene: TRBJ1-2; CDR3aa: CSAREARRRGYTF
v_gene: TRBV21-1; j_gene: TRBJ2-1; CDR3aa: CASSILIGTVSYNEQFF
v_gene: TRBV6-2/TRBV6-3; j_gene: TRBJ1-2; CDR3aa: CASSYRGTYGYTF
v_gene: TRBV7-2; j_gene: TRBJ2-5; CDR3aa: CASSLAREETQYF
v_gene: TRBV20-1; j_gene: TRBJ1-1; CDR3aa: CSARQTRTEAFF
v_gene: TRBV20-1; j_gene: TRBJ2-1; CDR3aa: CSARDPGLAGGQSYNEQFF
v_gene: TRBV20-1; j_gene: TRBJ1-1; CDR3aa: CSAYSPQGLRDTEAFF
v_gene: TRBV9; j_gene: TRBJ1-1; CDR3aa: CASSVMGARTEAFF
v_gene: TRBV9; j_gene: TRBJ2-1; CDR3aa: CASSPGQGRGEQFF
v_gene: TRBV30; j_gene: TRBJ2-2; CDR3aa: CAWRGQGSGTGELFF
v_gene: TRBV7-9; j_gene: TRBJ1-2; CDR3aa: CASPAGRGYGYTF
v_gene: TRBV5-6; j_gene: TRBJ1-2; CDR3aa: CASSTQGRDYGYTF
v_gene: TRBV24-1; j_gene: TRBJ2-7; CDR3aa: CATSDPGALNYEQYF
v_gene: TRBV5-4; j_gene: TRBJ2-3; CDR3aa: CASSSSGRARSDTQYF
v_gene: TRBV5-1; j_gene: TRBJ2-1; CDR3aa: CASSTQGAGYNEQFF
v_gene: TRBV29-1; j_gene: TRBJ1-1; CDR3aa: CSGADGTGGRAFF
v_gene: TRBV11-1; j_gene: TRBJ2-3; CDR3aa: CASSFTLLLASSTDTQYF
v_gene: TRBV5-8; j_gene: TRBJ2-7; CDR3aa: CASSLGSDRENEQYF
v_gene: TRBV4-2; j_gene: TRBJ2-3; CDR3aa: CASSQTSGITDTQYF
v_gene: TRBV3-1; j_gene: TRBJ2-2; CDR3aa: CASSHLGREPGELFF
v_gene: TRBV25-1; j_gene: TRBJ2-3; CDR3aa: CASSDRLAADTQYF
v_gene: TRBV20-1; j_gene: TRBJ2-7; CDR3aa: CSASFSGGGYEQYF
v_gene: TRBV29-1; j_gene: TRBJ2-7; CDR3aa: CSVLDREGPYEQYF
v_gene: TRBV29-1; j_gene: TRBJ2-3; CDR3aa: CSVGIAGGAGDTQYF
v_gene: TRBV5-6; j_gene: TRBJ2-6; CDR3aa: CASSLLTAAGANVLTF
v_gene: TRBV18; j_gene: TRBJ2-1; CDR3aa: CASSAGTGEQFF
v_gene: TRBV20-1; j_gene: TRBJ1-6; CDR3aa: CSARDEQSSRSLHF
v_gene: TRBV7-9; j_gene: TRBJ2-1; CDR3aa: CASSKPTSGDSNEQFF
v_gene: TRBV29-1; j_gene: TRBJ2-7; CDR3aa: CSAGGQGIYEQYF
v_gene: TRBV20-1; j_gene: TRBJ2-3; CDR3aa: CSVPGSPTDTQYF
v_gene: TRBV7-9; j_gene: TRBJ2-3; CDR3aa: CASSFAGASDTQYF
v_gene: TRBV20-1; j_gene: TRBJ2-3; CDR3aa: CSAVTSSADTQYF
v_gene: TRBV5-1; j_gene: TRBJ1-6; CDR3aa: CASSLVRDRGQSPLHF
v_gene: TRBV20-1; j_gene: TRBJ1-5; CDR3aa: CSVKPRQGHQPQHF
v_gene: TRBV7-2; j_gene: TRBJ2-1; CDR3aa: CASSHLAGGKYNEQFF
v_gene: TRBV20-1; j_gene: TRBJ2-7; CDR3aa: CSARDPQGTYEQYF
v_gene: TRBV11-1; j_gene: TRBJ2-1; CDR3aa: CASSLSDRGPDEQFF
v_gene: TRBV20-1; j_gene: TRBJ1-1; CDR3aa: CSASQTGTNTEAFF
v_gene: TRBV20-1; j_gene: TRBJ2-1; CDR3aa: CSASHPQTSEIYNEQFF